The sequence of this T cell receptor (beta chain) was determined in a study of glioma-infiltrating T cells. Study-level points and caveats: Above-expected tissue-blood divergence occurred in all gliomas, most in low-grade ones. CDR3 overlap between tissue and blood was very small.

TCR alpha and beta CDR3 regions were amplified from RNA using iRepertoire nested multiplex PCR. Tissue mRNA or PBMC total RNA, 100-400 ng, went into one-step reverse transcription and amplification. TCRdb processed the multiplex PCR reads anew with MiXCR; each CDR3 protein has one entry. The repertoire holds about 2,800 distinct CDR3 sequences, with around a third as singletons. The V gene's germline CDR1 is SGHTA and CDR2 FQGNSA. V gave up 5 bases and J gave up 0 bases, with 10 bases separating them. The CDR3 has 14 residues. This clonotype was picked up many times. The antigen remains undetermined. The rearrangement links TRBV7-2 to TRBJ1-1; D is unclear. This sequence was found in a human donor with low-grade glioma or glioblastoma, undergoing nonglioma brain surgery, or in good health (not recorded which). Sequencing was done on a sample of glioma tissue, nonneoplastic brain tissue, or PBMCs (not recorded which). The CDR3 DNA follows: TGTGCCAGCAGCCAAGGAATATTGAACACTGAAGCTTTCTTT. Residues: CASSQGILNTEAFF.